The rows below give T cell receptor beta chains drawn from one sample of a study of blood T cell repertoires in COVID-19. The assay was immunoSEQ multiplex PCR, and TCRdb's table has in-frame clones only and misses some. The sample has roughly 180,000 clones; roughly 83% are singletons. Sequencing used peripheral blood. Every receptor here comes from a woman aged 40 to 49 with COVID-19, enrolled during active disease. Each CDR3 is given with its conserved first and last residue. The D gene is left open where the match is weak. A clone size is listed for some rows: how often the clone was seen (once, few, many), or a class if it is expanded.

size: .
J: TRBJ1-1
V: TRBV19
D: TRBD1
CDR3: CASDRASEAFF
DNA: TGTGCCTCAGACAGGGCAAGTGAAGCTTTCTTT

size: .
J: TRBJ1-2
V: TRBV3-1/TRBV3-2
D: .
CDR3: CASSLSWEGYTF
DNA: TGTGCCAGCAGCCTATCCTGGGAGGGCTACACCTTC

size: .
J: TRBJ1-3
V: TRBV12-3/TRBV12-4
D: .
CDR3: CASSLASGNTIYF
DNA: TGTGCCAGCAGTTTGGCTTCTGGAAACACCATATATTTT

size: .
J: TRBJ2-2
V: TRBV27
D: .
CDR3: CASSLSRVETGELFF
DNA: TGTGCCAGCAGTTTATCTAGAGTTGAAACCGGGGAGCTGTTTTTT

size: .
J: TRBJ2-7
V: TRBV5-5
D: .
CDR3: CASSFITGKQYF
DNA: TGTGCCAGCAGCTTTATCACGGGAAAGCAGTACTTC

size: .
J: TRBJ2-7
V: TRBV28
D: TRBD2
CDR3: CASSLLGTSGSHEQYF
DNA: TGTGCCAGCAGTTTACTCGGGACTAGCGGGAGCCACGAGCAGTACTTC

size: medium-sized
J: TRBJ2-7
V: TRBV27
D: TRBD1
CDR3: CASSLAPGQNYEQYF
DNA: TGTGCCAGCAGTTTAGCCCCGGGACAGAACTACGAGCAGTACTTC

size: .
J: TRBJ2-7
V: TRBV4-2
D: .
CDR3: CASSRAGTGRRDATYEQYF
DNA: TGTGCCAGCAGCCGAGCAGGTACAGGTCGGCGGGACGCAACCTACGAGCAGTACTTC

size: .
J: TRBJ2-5
V: TRBV27
D: .
CDR3: CASSYQAGLETQYF
DNA: TGTGCCAGCAGTTACCAGGCGGGGCTAGAGACCCAGTACTTC

size: .
J: TRBJ2-1
V: TRBV27
D: TRBD2
CDR3: CASSLGWEGYNEQFF
DNA: TGTGCCAGCAGTTTAGGGTGGGAGGGTTACAATGAGCAGTTCTTC

size: once
J: TRBJ2-6
V: TRBV21-1
D: .
CDR3: CASTVTGTLPKPSSGANVLTF
DNA: TGTGCCAGCACCGTAACAGGGACACTACCCAAACCAAGCTCTGGGGCCAACGTCCTGACTTTC

size: .
J: TRBJ1-1
V: TRBV19
D: .
CDR3: CASSSGGMNTEAFF
DNA: TGTGCCAGTAGTTCTGGAGGAATGAACACTGAAGCTTTCTTT

size: .
J: TRBJ2-1
V: TRBV5-4
D: .
CDR3: CASSLRGVSYNEQFF
DNA: TGTGCCAGCAGCTTGCGGGGAGTATCCTACAATGAGCAGTTCTTC

size: .
J: TRBJ2-1
V: TRBV6-1
D: .
CDR3: CASSEWMEGARNEQFF
DNA: TGTGCCAGCAGTGAATGGATGGAGGGGGCAAGGAATGAGCAGTTCTTC

size: .
J: TRBJ1-1
V: TRBV5-8
D: TRBD1
CDR3: CAFRTGISLAFF
DNA: TGTGCCTTCCGGACAGGCATTTCCTTAGCTTTCTTT

size: .
J: TRBJ1-1
V: TRBV27
D: .
CDR3: CASIQRGGGQNAFF
DNA: TGTGCCAGCATTCAGCGTGGCGGGGGGCAAAATGCTTTCTTT

size: .
J: TRBJ1-1
V: TRBV7-9
D: .
CDR3: CASSLSVNTEAFF
DNA: TGTGCCAGCAGCTTATCCGTGAACACTGAAGCTTTCTTT

size: .
J: TRBJ1-5
V: TRBV6-5
D: .
CDR3: CASRGNRVNQPQHF
DNA: TGTGCCAGCAGGGGGAACAGGGTGAATCAGCCCCAGCATTTT

size: .
J: TRBJ1-2
V: TRBV5-1
D: TRBD1
CDR3: CASSSTGSYGYTF
DNA: TGCGCCAGCAGCTCGACAGGGAGCTATGGCTACACCTTC

size: once
J: TRBJ1-2
V: TRBV7-2
D: .
CDR3: CASSLFQYYGYTF
DNA: TGTGCCAGCAGCTTATTCCAGTACTATGGCTACACCTTC

size: .
J: TRBJ1-6
V: TRBV14
D: .
CDR3: CASSQGWGGYHHF
DNA: TGTGCCAGCAGCCAAGGCTGGGGGGGATACCACCACTTT

size: .
J: TRBJ2-1
V: TRBV19
D: .
CDR3: CASRQGWNEQFF
DNA: TGTGCCAGTAGACAGGGTTGGAATGAGCAGTTCTTC

size: .
J: TRBJ2-7
V: TRBV6-5
D: .
CDR3: CASRTVGGRYEQYF
DNA: TGTGCCAGCAGGACGGTAGGGGGTCGCTACGAGCAGTACTTC

size: .
J: TRBJ2-7
V: TRBV27
D: .
CDR3: CASSSGGAYEQYF
DNA: TGTGCCAGCAGTTCCGGCGGAGCCTACGAGCAGTACTTC

size: .
J: TRBJ2-1
V: TRBV7-3
D: TRBD2
CDR3: CASSQRGTSGSQFF
DNA: TGTGCCAGCAGCCAAAGGGGGACTAGCGGGAGTCAGTTCTTC

size: .
J: TRBJ2-2
V: TRBV10-1
D: .
CDR3: CASSDKGGDSPPEHTGELFF
DNA: TGCGCCAGCAGTGATAAAGGCGGGGACAGTCCTCCGGAACACACCGGGGAGCTGTTTTTT

size: .
J: TRBJ1-2
V: TRBV10-2
D: TRBD1
CDR3: CASRDSPIYGYTF
DNA: TGCGCCAGCCGGGACAGCCCAATCTATGGCTACACCTTC

size: once
J: TRBJ1-2
V: TRBV12-3/TRBV12-4
D: .
CDR3: CASSRQYGYTF
DNA: TGTGCCAGCAGCCGACAGTATGGCTACACCTTC

size: .
J: TRBJ2-7
V: TRBV4-1
D: TRBD1
CDR3: CASSQDAGGSYYEQYF
DNA: TGCGCCAGCAGCCAAGACGCAGGGGGCTCCTACTACGAGCAGTACTTC

size: .
J: TRBJ2-5
V: TRBV5-1
D: TRBD2
CDR3: CASSPPLAGGAETQYF
DNA: TGCGCCAGCAGCCCGCCGCTAGCGGGGGGCGCGGAGACCCAGTACTTC

size: .
J: TRBJ2-3
V: TRBV18
D: TRBD1
CDR3: CASSPRTGGNTDTQYF
DNA: TGTGCCAGCTCACCTCGGACAGGTGGGAACACAGATACGCAGTATTTT

size: .
J: TRBJ2-3
V: TRBV7-3
D: .
CDR3: CASSSLADTQYF
DNA: TGTGCCAGCAGCTCCTTAGCGGATACGCAGTATTTT

size: few
J: TRBJ2-7
V: TRBV28
D: .
CDR3: CASRQNYEQYF
DNA: TGTGCCAGCAGACAGAACTACGAGCAGTACTTC

size: .
J: TRBJ1-1
V: TRBV19
D: .
CDR3: CATTGGTEAFF
DNA: TGTGCCACCACAGGTGGGACTGAAGCTTTCTTT

size: few
J: TRBJ1-1
V: TRBV5-1
D: TRBD1
CDR3: CASSTGQGTRDTEAFF
DNA: TGCGCCAGCAGCACAGGACAGGGAACAAGGGACACTGAAGCTTTCTTT

size: .
J: TRBJ2-1
V: TRBV29-1
D: .
CDR3: CSVAAYNEQFF
DNA: TGCAGCGTTGCAGCCTACAATGAGCAGTTCTTC

size: .
J: TRBJ2-7
V: TRBV28
D: TRBD2
CDR3: CASSSIGSGRGYEQYF
DNA: TGTGCCAGCAGTTCTATAGGGAGCGGGAGGGGGTACGAGCAGTACTTC

size: .
J: TRBJ2-5
V: TRBV7-9
D: TRBD2
CDR3: CASSPGLAGETQYF
DNA: TGTGCCAGCAGCCCCGGACTAGCGGGAGAGACCCAGTACTTC

size: .
J: TRBJ2-3
V: TRBV7-9
D: .
CDR3: CASSSLGGTEVTDTQYF
DNA: TGTGCCAGCAGCTCCCTAGGGGGGACAGAGGTCACAGATACGCAGTATTTT

size: once
J: TRBJ2-1
V: TRBV7-8
D: TRBD2
CDR3: CASSLGGLANEQFF
DNA: TGTGCCAGCAGCTTAGGGGGACTAGCGAATGAGCAGTTCTTC

size: .
J: TRBJ2-5
V: TRBV27
D: TRBD1
CDR3: CASSLYAGGTQYF
DNA: TGTGCCAGCAGTTTATATGCAGGGGGGACCCAGTACTTC

size: .
J: TRBJ2-5
V: TRBV5-1
D: .
CDR3: CASSSQETQYF
DNA: TGCGCCAGCAGCTCGCAAGAGACCCAGTACTTC

size: once
J: TRBJ2-3
V: TRBV11-2
D: .
CDR3: CASSLGQGTAQYF
DNA: TGTGCCAGCAGCTTAGGGCAGGGGACCGCGCAGTATTTT

size: once
J: TRBJ2-7
V: TRBV7-2
D: .
CDR3: CASSLVSMDRVYYEQYF
DNA: TGTGCCAGCAGCTTAGTAAGTATGGACAGAGTTTACTACGAGCAGTACTTC

size: .
J: TRBJ1-2
V: TRBV15
D: TRBD1
CDR3: CATSRDTGGYGYTF
DNA: TGTGCCACCAGCAGAGATACAGGGGGCTATGGCTACACCTTC

size: .
J: TRBJ2-3
V: TRBV19
D: TRBD1
CDR3: CASSPQGGLGDTQYF
DNA: TGTGCCAGTAGTCCCCAAGGGGGCTTAGGGGATACGCAGTATTTT

size: few
J: TRBJ2-5
V: TRBV3-1/TRBV3-2
D: TRBD1
CDR3: CASSQGQGAPSQYF
DNA: TGTGCCAGCAGCCAAGGACAGGGGGCCCCCTCCCAGTACTTC

size: once
J: TRBJ1-2
V: TRBV5-4
D: .
CDR3: CASSLDRSHGYTF
DNA: TGTGCCAGCAGTCTCGACAGGTCCCATGGCTACACCTTC

size: .
J: TRBJ2-3
V: TRBV28
D: TRBD2
CDR3: CASSLAGGRNTDTQYF
DNA: TGTGCCAGCAGTCTAGCGGGAGGGCGAAACACAGATACGCAGTATTTT

size: .
J: TRBJ2-1
V: TRBV6-6
D: TRBD1
CDR3: CASSRDRRSYNEQFF
DNA: TGTGCCAGCAGCAGGGACAGGCGGTCCTACAATGAGCAGTTCTTC

size: .
J: TRBJ1-4
V: TRBV15
D: .
CDR3: CATSRVEGANEKLFF
DNA: TGTGCCACCAGCAGAGTTGAGGGGGCTAATGAAAAACTGTTTTTT

size: once
J: TRBJ2-1
V: TRBV6-4
D: TRBD2
CDR3: CASRAGGLAGGRNEQFF
DNA: TGTGCCAGCAGGGCCGGGGGACTAGCGGGGGGCCGCAATGAGCAGTTCTTC

size: .
J: TRBJ1-4
V: TRBV6-5
D: .
CDR3: CASRPGLGRLFF
DNA: TGTGCCAGCAGGCCGGGTCTAGGGAGACTGTTTTTT

size: few
J: TRBJ1-1
V: TRBV18
D: .
CDR3: CASPPIRQSEAFF
DNA: TGTGCCAGCCCGCCAATCAGGCAGTCTGAAGCTTTCTTT

size: .
J: TRBJ2-7
V: TRBV19
D: TRBD2
CDR3: CASSTSGGNEQYF
DNA: TGTGCCAGTAGTACTAGCGGGGGGAACGAGCAGTACTTC

size: .
J: TRBJ1-5
V: TRBV20-1
D: .
CDR3: CSASSQSNQPQHF
DNA: TGCAGTGCTAGTAGTCAGAGCAATCAGCCCCAGCATTTT

size: .
J: TRBJ1-2
V: TRBV6-4
D: .
CDR3: CASSDSAGLRGYTF
DNA: TGTGCCAGCAGTGACTCGGCAGGGTTGAGGGGCTACACCTTC

size: .
J: TRBJ2-7
V: TRBV3-1/TRBV3-2
D: .
CDR3: CASSQVATYEQYF
DNA: TGTGCCAGCAGCCAAGTTGCGACCTACGAGCAGTACTTC

size: .
J: TRBJ2-5
V: TRBV18
D: TRBD2
CDR3: CASSRTSGGSYQETQYF
DNA: TGTGCCAGCTCACGGACTAGCGGGGGGTCGTACCAAGAGACCCAGTACTTC